These 12 T cell receptor beta chains originate from one sample sequenced in a study of early T cells in non-severe SARS-CoV-2 infection. MiXCR was run by TCRdb on the 5' RACE reads, yielding one entry per CDR3 protein. The data contain about 40,000 distinct CDR3 sequences, 20% to 25% of them seen just once; the ten biggest clones take up about 4.7%. The sequencing here drew on whole blood, taken at baseline. These receptors all come from an adult who was a healthcare worker with PCR-confirmed SARS-CoV-2 infection or an uninfected control (not recorded which).

This clonotype was counted many times. The chain employs TRBV12-3 or TRBV12-4 and TRBJ1-1; D unclear. This CDR3 contains 15 residues. Trimming removed 1 base from V and 0 bases from J, with 9 bases in between. The CDR3 is CASSLGHHMNTEAFF. The CDR3 DNA follows: TGTGCCAGCAGTTTAGGGCACCACATGAACACTGAAGCTTTCTTT.

V is TRBV13 and J is TRBJ2-7, with TRBD2 as a possible D gene (6 bases). The CDR3 has 14 amino acids. CDR1 PRHDT and CDR2 FYEKMQ come from the germline V gene (reference sequence). Trimming removed 0 bases from V and 6 bases from J, with 12 bases in between. The CDR3, as DNA: TGTGCCAGCAGCTTAGGCTCCGGAGGGACCGAGCAGTACTTC. Translating it yields CASSLGSGGTEQYF.

This chain links TRBV3-1 with TRBJ2-5; the match to TRBD1 covers 10 bases. This CDR3 region has 15 residues. J was trimmed by 3 bases and V by 4 bases; bases with no gene match: 5. Germline lookup yields CDR1 LGHDT and CDR2 YNNKEL (reference sequence). The CDR3: CASSPAGTGEETQYF. The CDR3 nucleotides read TGTGCCAGCAGCCCCGCCGGGACAGGGGAAGAGACCCAGTACTTC.

This chain joins TRBV5-1 and TRBJ2-7, with D perhaps given as TRBD1 or TRBD2 (6 bases each). This CDR3 comprises 15 residues. CDR1 is SGHRS, CDR2 YFSETQ, per germline. V lost 3 bases to trimming and J lost 2 bases, with 15 bases between them. This CDR3 is CASSSAGGGPYEQYF. The CDR3 DNA sequence: TGCGCCAGCAGCTCCGCCGGGGGCGGTCCCTACGAGCAGTACTTC.

This clonotype appeared a few times. V gene TRBV4-3 combines with J gene TRBJ2-4; 8 bases agree with TRBD2. The CDR3 spans 17 residues. V trimming: 0 bases; J trimming: 1 base; junction bases outside the gene matches: 5. Germline V lookup: CDR1 LGHNA, CDR2 YSLEER. This CDR3 is CASSQDIGGAAKNIQYF. CDR3 in DNA: TGCGCCAGCAGCCAAGATATCGGGGGGGCGGCCAAAAACATTCAGTACTTC.

This chain connects TRBV19 to TRBJ1-5; no firm D call. Germline CDR1 reads LNHDA; CDR2 reads SQIVND (reference sequence). CDR3 length: 15 residues. V was cut by 3 bases and J by 0 bases, with 9 bases left in between. CDR3 nucleotides: TGTGCCAGTAGTATTGGTGATGATAGCAATCAGCCCCAGCATTTT. This translates into CASSIGDDSNQPQHF.

V usage is TRBV12-3 or TRBV12-4 and J usage is TRBJ1-1; D gene uncertain. The CDR3 contains 15 residues. V gave up 0 bases and J gave up 1 base, with 9 bases separating them. This CDR3 is CASSLAAEQNTEAFF. The DNA of the CDR3 is TGTGCCAGCAGTTTAGCGGCGGAGCAGAACACTGAAGCTTTCTTT.

A few counts support this clonotype. The chain joins TRBV27 to TRBJ2-5; tentatively, D is TRBD2 (6 bases). This CDR3 region has 16 residues. V was cut by 3 bases and J by 3 bases, with 17 bases left in between. Germline CDR1 reads MNHEY; CDR2 reads SMNVEV (reference sequence). Written as DNA, the CDR3 is TGTGCCAGCAGTTTTAGGGGAGGCAGGGTGGAAGAGACCCAGTACTTC. It yields the protein CASSFRGGRVEETQYF.

This clonotype was counted only a few times. The rearrangement links TRBV18 to TRBJ1-1, with D hard to call. V shed 2 bases and J shed 6 bases, with 10 bases lying between them. Germline values: CDR1 KGHSH, CDR2 LQKENI. The CDR3 length is 13 residues. CDR3 DNA: TGTGCCAGCTCACCAAATGTGGCATCTGAAGCTTTCTTT. Residues: CASSPNVASEAFF.

There are a few counts of this clonotype. V and J are TRBV7-9 and TRBJ2-3; 8 nucleotides match TRBD1. CDR1 is SEHNR and CDR2 is FQNEAQ in the germline V gene (reference sequence). The CDR3 spans 13 residues. Trimming removed 5 bases from V and 3 bases from J; junction bases left unmatched: 1. The CDR3 DNA is TGTGCCAGCAGCCGGACAGGGACAGATACGCAGTATTTT. This codes for CASSRTGTDTQYF.

The V and J genes are TRBV27 and TRBJ2-3, with TRBD2 matching 13 bases. Germline V gene sequence: CDR1 MNHEY, CDR2 SMNVEV (reference sequence). The J segment lost 6 bases and the V segment lost 5 bases, leaving 8 bases of the junction unmatched. The CDR3 covers 16 residues. CDR3 DNA: TGTGCCAGCAGTACTTGGACTAGCGGGGGACCGGATACGCAGTATTTT. Protein: CASSTWTSGGPDTQYF.

The genes are TRBV20-1 and TRBJ2-2; 10 positions match TRBD2. CDR1 and CDR2 from the germline V gene are DFQATT and SNEGSKA (reference sequence). The CDR3 totals 16 residues. The junction had 8 bases not matched to a gene; V was cut back by 3 bases and J by 4 bases. The CDR3 region has the DNA TGCAGTGCTAGCCCCGCTAGCGGGGGTACCACCGGGGAGCTGTTTTTT. It codes for CSASPASGGTTGELFF.